What follows are 9 T cell receptor beta chains derived from one specimen sequenced in a study of shared clonotypes between healthy human individuals. Some clones are missing from TCRdb's copy, which holds only in-frame ones; the method was immunoSEQ multiplex PCR. The sample records over a million clones, around 98.5% being singletons. Sequenced material: naive CD4+ T cells sorted from blood. Subset indicated: CD45RA+ positively selected. The receptor source for this set is a young man in good health.

This CDR3 is CASTQGLALENEQFF. In DNA, the CDR3 is TGTGCCAGCACCCAGGGACTAGCGCTGGAGAATGAGCAGTTCTTC. The chain has TRBV27 and TRBJ2-1, with 10 nucleotides matching TRBD2. J gave up 7 bases and V 7 bases, and 10 bases lay outside the gene matches. The germline gives CDR1 MNHEY, CDR2 SMNVEV (reference sequence). The CDR3 spans 15 residues.

The gene calls are TRBV11-2 and TRBJ2-5; 7 bases agree with TRBD2. Looked up from germline, CDR1 is SGHAT and CDR2 is FQNNGV. The CDR3 is made up of 16 amino acids. Trimming at V came to 0 bases and at J to 2 bases, leaving 6 bases not matched to a gene. The CDR3 DNA reads TGTGCCAGCAGCTTAGATAGGCCGGGAGGTCAAGAGACCCAGTACTTC. It codes for CASSLDRPGGQETQYF.

V gene TRBV11-2 combines with J gene TRBJ1-1; D unresolved. Trimming left V 1 base short and J 3 bases short, with 9 bases between. CDR3 size: 14 residues. The germline V gene has CDR1 SGHAT and CDR2 FQNNGV. The CDR3 is CASSLVVGYTEAFF. For the CDR3, the DNA is TGTGCCAGCAGCTTAGTTGTAGGGTACACTGAAGCTTTCTTT.

The chain couples TRBV5-1 to TRBJ1-1, with 7 nucleotides matching TRBD1. This CDR3 has 14 residues. Germline CDR1 SGHRS, CDR2 YFSETQ. Trimming removed 5 bases from V and 4 bases from J; junction bases left unmatched: 8. The CDR3 region is CASRQDRVGTEAFF. The CDR3 DNA follows: TGCGCCAGCAGGCAAGACAGGGTTGGCACTGAAGCTTTCTTT.

The chain combines TRBV28 with TRBJ1-4; D is ambiguous. From germline, CDR1 is MDHEN and CDR2 SYDVKM. The CDR3 spans 13 residues. The ends were cut back, 7 bases at V and 4 bases at J, with 10 bases in the middle. The CDR3 loop is CASNGQNNEKLFF. The CDR3 nucleotides read TGTGCCAGCAACGGGCAGAATAATGAAAAACTGTTTTTT.

V gene TRBV5-4 combines with J gene TRBJ2-3, with D perhaps being TRBD1 or TRBD2 (5 bases each). CDR1 and CDR2 from the germline V gene are SGHNT and YYREEE (reference sequence). The germline V and J ends were trimmed by 3 bases and 2 bases, with 10 bases remaining between them. This CDR3 region has 14 residues. The CDR3 bases are TGTGCCAGCAGCTCCACCGGGACCACAGATACGCAGTATTTT. Its protein product is CASSSTGTTDTQYF.

V usage is TRBV23-1 and J usage is TRBJ2-2, with a weak D call TRBD1 (5 bases). TRBV23-1 is an ORF; its function is uncertain. Trimming shortened V by 6 bases and J by 4 bases, and 12 bases separated the two germline ends. This CDR3 has 14 amino acids. The CDR3 bases are TGCGCCAGCAGCCACCGTGGGGCCACCGGGGAGCTGTTTTTT. The encoded protein is CASSHRGATGELFF.

This clone is a singleton in its sample. The chain recombines TRBV2 with TRBJ1-1; TRBD1 matches at 9 bases. The CDR3 loop spans 13 amino acids. The V and J ends lost 6 bases and 6 bases, in that order; junction bases with no gene match: 5. Germline V gene lookup returns CDR1 SNHLY and CDR2 FYNNEI. This CDR3 reads CASRYRTGAEAFF. The CDR3, as DNA: TGTGCCAGCAGATACCGGACAGGGGCTGAAGCTTTCTTT.

The chain links TRBV6-5 to TRBJ2-2; no clear D. CDR3 size: 14 residues. The V gene's germline CDR1 is MNHEY and CDR2 SVGAGI. The ends were cut back, 0 bases at V and 4 bases at J, with 6 bases in the middle. The CDR3 here is CASSYSISTGELFF. CDR3 nucleotide sequence: TGTGCCAGCAGTTACTCGATTAGCACCGGGGAGCTGTTTTTT.